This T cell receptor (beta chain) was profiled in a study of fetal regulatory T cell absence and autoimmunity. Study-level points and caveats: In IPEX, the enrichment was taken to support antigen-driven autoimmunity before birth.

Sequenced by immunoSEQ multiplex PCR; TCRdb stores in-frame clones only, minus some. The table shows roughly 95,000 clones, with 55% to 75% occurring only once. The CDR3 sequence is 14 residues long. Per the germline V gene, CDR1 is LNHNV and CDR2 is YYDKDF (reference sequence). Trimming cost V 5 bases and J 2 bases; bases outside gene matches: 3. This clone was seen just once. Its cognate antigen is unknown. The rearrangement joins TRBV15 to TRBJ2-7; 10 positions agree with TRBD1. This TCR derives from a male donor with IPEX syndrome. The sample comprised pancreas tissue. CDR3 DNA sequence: TGTGCCACCAGCTGGGGACAGGGGACCTACGAGCAGTACTTC. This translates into CATSWGQGTYEQYF.